The 16 T cell receptor beta chains listed next were all sequenced from one sample in a study of T cell responses to AZD1222 COVID-19 vaccine. TCRdb keeps only in-frame clones here, not all; method: immunoSEQ multiplex PCR. The table records about 79,000 clones, around 84% of them present only once. The sequences come from peripheral blood, collected on day 0 of AZD1222 vaccination. Receptors originate from an adult in good health.

The chain links TRBV5-1 to TRBJ2-1; weak D call: TRBD2 (5 bases). The V gene lost 3 bases and the J gene lost 9 bases, with 13 bases spanning the gap. CDR1 and CDR2 from the germline V gene are SGHRS and YFSETQ. The CDR3 loop spans 13 amino acids. CDR3 sequence: CASSSTTRGEQFF. The CDR3 region has the DNA TGCGCCAGCAGCTCTACCACACGGGGTGAGCAGTTCTTC.

V is TRBV6-6 and J is TRBJ2-1, with no clear D. This CDR3 is built from 15 residues. CDR1 MNHNY and CDR2 SVGAGI come from the germline V gene (reference sequence). Deletions cut 4 bases from V and 6 bases from J, with 16 bases between. This CDR3 is CASSSVLGPPNEQFF. The CDR3 DNA reads TGTGCCAGCAGTTCCGTACTTGGGCCCCCCAATGAGCAGTTCTTC.

The rearrangement links TRBV29-1 to TRBJ2-1; tentative D call: TRBD1 (6 bases). The CDR3 is 12 amino acids. V was shortened by 6 bases and J by 7 bases, with 13 bases between the two germline ends. Germline V gene sequence: CDR1 SQVTM, CDR2 ANQGSEA. Here the CDR3 DNA reads TGCAGCGTCGCCCCCCAGGGGAATGAGCAGTTCTTC. This codes for CSVAPQGNEQFF.

The chain has TRBV19 and TRBJ1-1; the D gene is possibly TRBD1 (5 bases). Trimming pared 6 bases from V and 1 base from J, leaving 9 bases between. CDR1 and CDR2 from the germline V gene are LNHDA and SQIVND (reference sequence). This CDR3 region has 13 residues. CDR3 protein: CASRTGPNTEAFF. CDR3 DNA: TGTGCCAGTAGGACGGGGCCGAACACTGAAGCTTTCTTT.

This clone occurred once. The V and J genes are TRBV10-2 and TRBJ2-7, with TRBD2 matching over 9 bases. V lost 8 bases and J lost 7; bases outside the gene matches: 9. This CDR3 is built from 13 residues. CDR1 is WSHSY, CDR2 SAAADI, per germline. This chain's CDR3 is CASGLAGSREQYF. In nucleotides, the CDR3 is TGCGCCAGCGGCCTAGCGGGGTCTAGGGAGCAGTACTTC.

The sample holds a few counts of this clone. The chain is built from TRBV25-1 and TRBJ1-4; D gene uncertain. Trimming took 6 bases from V and 6 from J, leaving 8 bases between them. Germline values: CDR1 MGHDK, CDR2 SYGVNS. The CDR3 is made up of 12 amino acids. CDR3 in amino acids: CASSPRHEKLFF. The CDR3 coding sequence is TGTGCCAGCAGCCCAAGACATGAAAAACTGTTTTTT.

The chain couples TRBV10-3 to TRBJ2-5, with 8 positions matching TRBD1. CDR3 length: 14 amino acids. Germline V gene data show CDR1 as ENHRY and CDR2 as SYGVKD. Unmatched junction bases numbered 2, after V lost 2 bases and J lost 3 bases. CDR3 sequence (DNA): TGTGCCATCAGTGAGGCAGGGGGCGAAGAGACCCAGTACTTC. It codes for CAISEAGGEETQYF.

The V call is TRBV5-6, the J call TRBJ1-2, with D tentatively TRBD1 (5 bases). The CDR3 covers 14 residues. V gave up 5 bases and J gave up 4 bases, with 15 bases separating them. CDR1 SGHDT and CDR2 YYEEEE come from the germline V gene. This CDR3 reads CASSEGLFAYGYTF. The CDR3 DNA follows: TGTGCCAGCAGTGAGGGACTCTTCGCCTATGGCTACACCTTC. The full variable domain, rest sourced from reference TRBV5-6 and TRBJ1-2, is DAGVTQSPTHLIKTRGQQVTLRCSPKSGHDTVSWYQQALGQGPQFIFQYYEEEERQRGNFPDRFSGHQFPNYSSELNVNALLLGDSALYLCASSEGLFAYGYTFGSGTRLTVV.

This clone came up once. V and J are TRBV2 and TRBJ1-2; D is unresolved. The CDR3 has 11 amino acids. Trimming pared 4 bases from V and 4 bases from J, leaving 4 bases between. Germline lookup yields CDR1 SNHLY and CDR2 FYNNEI. CDR3 amino acids: CASSVGYGYTF. The CDR3 DNA follows: TGTGCCAGCAGTGTTGGCTATGGCTACACCTTC.

The rearrangement links TRBV27 to TRBJ2-2; tentatively, D is TRBD1 (6 bases). Germline V lookup: CDR1 MNHEY, CDR2 SMNVEV (reference sequence). CDR3 length: 14 amino acids. V was trimmed by 6 bases and J by 7 bases, leaving 15 bases between them. CDR3 DNA: TGTGCCAGCAGGAGGGAAACAGGGAGCGGGGAGCTGTTTTTT. Protein: CASRRETGSGELFF.

The chain's CDR3 is CVRSLGGVYEQYF. In DNA form, the CDR3 reads TGTGTCAGAAGCTTAGGAGGGGTCTACGAGCAGTACTTC. The rearrangement uses TRBV7-5 and TRBJ2-7. TRBV7-5 constitutes a pseudogene. The CDR3 covers 13 residues.

This clone showed up just a few times. The chain has TRBV27 and TRBJ2-7; 9 nucleotides agree with TRBD1. J gave up 5 bases and V 6 bases, and 14 bases lay outside the gene matches. The V gene's germline CDR1 is MNHEY and CDR2 SMNVEV (reference sequence). The CDR3 spans 16 residues. The DNA of the CDR3 is TGTGCCAGCAGCCTGGGGCGGGACAGGGTTAAAGACGAGCAGTACTTC. Protein sequence: CASSLGRDRVKDEQYF.

The rearrangement links TRBV19 to TRBJ1-5, with D uncertain. The germline gives CDR1 LNHDA, CDR2 SQIVND (reference sequence). CDR3 size: 15 residues. V was cut by 3 bases and J by 1 base, with 10 bases left in between. CDR3: CASSMVSGSNQPQHF. CDR3 DNA sequence: TGTGCCAGTAGTATGGTATCGGGGAGCAATCAGCCCCAGCATTTT.

This chain links TRBV10-3 with TRBJ1-2; possible D gene TRBD1, 5 bases. Germline-derived CDR1 and CDR2 are ENHRY and SYGVKD. With 0 bases removed from V and 2 bases from J, the gap between germline ends came to 10 bases. This CDR3 has 15 residues. The CDR3 sequence: CAISESMGPNYGYTF. The CDR3 nucleotides are TGTGCCATCAGTGAGTCAATGGGACCGAACTATGGCTACACCTTC.

The chain links TRBV11-1 to TRBJ2-2; D not certain. The V gene's germline CDR1 is SGHAT and CDR2 FQDESV (reference sequence). The V end lost 1 base, the J end lost 1 base, and 10 bases lay between the germline ends. The CDR3 has 16 residues. CDR3 sequence reads: CASSLVGGVNTGELFF. The CDR3 DNA reads TGTGCCAGCAGCTTAGTCGGCGGTGTGAACACCGGGGAGCTGTTTTTT. Looking up the rest from reference TRBV11-1 and TRBJ2-2 gives the full variable domain: EAEVAQSPRYKITEKSQAVAFWCDPISGHATLYWYRQILGQGPELLVQFQDESVVDDSQLPKDRFSAERLKGVDSTLKIQPAELGDSAMYLCASSLVGGVNTGELFFGEGSRLTVL.

V is TRBV20-1 and J is TRBJ2-1; 7 bases line up with TRBD2. Germline V gene lookup returns CDR1 DFQATT and CDR2 SNEGSKA (reference sequence). The CDR3 is 16 amino acids. V lost 3 bases to trimming and J lost 7 bases; unmatched junction nucleotides: 15. The CDR3 protein is CSASWEGGVKGNEQFF. CDR3 in DNA: TGCAGTGCTAGTTGGGAGGGCGGGGTCAAAGGGAATGAGCAGTTCTTC.